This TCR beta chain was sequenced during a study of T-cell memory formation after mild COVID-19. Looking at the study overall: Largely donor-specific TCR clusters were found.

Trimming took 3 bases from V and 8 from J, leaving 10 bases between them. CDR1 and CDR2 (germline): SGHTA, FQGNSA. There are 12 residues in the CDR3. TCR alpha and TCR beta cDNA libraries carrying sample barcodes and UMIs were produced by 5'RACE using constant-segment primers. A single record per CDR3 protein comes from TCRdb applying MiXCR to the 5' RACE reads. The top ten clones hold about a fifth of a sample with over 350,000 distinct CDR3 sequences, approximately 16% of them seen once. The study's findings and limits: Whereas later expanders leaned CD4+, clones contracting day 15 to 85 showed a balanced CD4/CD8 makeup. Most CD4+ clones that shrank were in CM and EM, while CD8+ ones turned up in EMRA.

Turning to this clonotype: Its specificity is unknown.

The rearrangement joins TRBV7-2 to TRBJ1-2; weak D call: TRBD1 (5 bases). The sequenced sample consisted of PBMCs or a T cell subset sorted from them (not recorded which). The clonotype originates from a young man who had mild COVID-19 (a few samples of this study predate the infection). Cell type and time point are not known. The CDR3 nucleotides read TGTGCCAGCAGCTTTGGGGGTGGAGGCTACACCTTC. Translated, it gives CASSFGGGGYTF.